One sample yielded the 32 T cell receptor beta chains listed below, sequenced in a study of blood T cells in healthy people across ages. A second PCR, run for about 7 to 12 cycles, used a sample-barcoded 5' primer plus a J-beta primer mix. MiXCR was run by TCRdb on the 5' RACE reads, yielding one entry per CDR3 protein. In the table there are hundreds of thousands of distinct CDR3 sequences, around 48% of which are singletons. The sample taken for sequencing was blood. The receptors were sampled from a woman in her sixties or seventies in good health.

This clonotype has more than one count but fewer than ten. V is TRBV30 and J is TRBJ1-5; a possible D gene is TRBD1 (5 bases). There are 14 residues in the CDR3. Looked up from germline, CDR1 is GTSNPN and CDR2 is SVGIG (reference sequence). The V and J ends lost 2 bases and 5 bases respectively, with 13 bases between them. This CDR3 is CAWSILGGDQPQHF. CDR3 in DNA: TGTGCCTGGAGTATTTTGGGAGGGGATCAGCCCCAGCATTTT.

The J gene is TRBJ1-2, the V gene TRBV27; the match to TRBD1 covers 10 bases. V lost 6 bases, J lost 14 bases, and 12 bases stayed unmatched. Germline V gene data show CDR1 as MNHEY and CDR2 as SMNVEV (reference sequence). The CDR3 has 13 amino acids. The CDR3 sequence is CASRPGQGWIETF. CDR3 DNA: TGTGCCAGCAGGCCGGGACAGGGGTGGATCGAGACCTTC.

This chain links TRBV25-1 with TRBJ2-7; TRBD1 or TRBD2 may be the D gene (5 bases each). V was pared by 4 bases and J by 2 bases, with 18 bases between. Germline V gives CDR1 MGHDK, CDR2 SYGVNS. The CDR3 loop spans 16 amino acids. The CDR3 loop reads CASSARTEGLAYEQYF. CDR3 bases: TGTGCCAGCAGTGCGCGGACTGAGGGGCTAGCCTACGAGCAGTACTTC.

This chain uses TRBV27 with TRBJ2-1; the D gene is possibly TRBD2 (5 bases). The tail of the sequence fits TRBJ2-7 better, so the J call may be wrong. CDR3 length: 15 amino acids. Per the germline V gene, CDR1 is MNHEY and CDR2 is SMNVEV (reference sequence). For the CDR3, the DNA is TGTGCCAGCAGTTTCCCAGCGGCCTCCTACAATGAGCAGTACTTC. It yields the protein CASSFPAASYNEQYF.

The V and J genes are TRBV20-1 and TRBJ2-3; D is ambiguous. The CDR3 is made up of 14 amino acids. Germline V CDR1 and CDR2: DFQATT, SNEGSKA (reference sequence). Trimming stripped 2 bases from V and 2 bases from J, with 11 bases between. The CDR3 is CSARQPLLTDTQYF. The CDR3 nucleotides are TGCAGTGCTAGACAACCACTCCTCACAGATACGCAGTATTTT.

This clonotype was detected only a few times. This sequence joins TRBV27 and TRBJ1-5, with 10 bases identical to TRBD1. Germline V lookup: CDR1 MNHEY, CDR2 SMNVEV (reference sequence). With V trimmed by 6 bases and J by 5 bases, 10 bases remained unmatched. The CDR3 has 16 amino acids. The CDR3 here is CASSLRQGAVDQPQHF. The CDR3 nucleotides read TGTGCCAGCAGCCTCAGACAGGGGGCGGTCGATCAGCCCCAGCATTTT.

This chain uses TRBV2 with TRBJ2-7; a possible D gene is TRBD1 (6 bases). Trimming removed 8 bases at V and 3 bases at J, with 14 bases between. CDR1 SNHLY and CDR2 FYNNEI come from the germline V gene. The CDR3 has 13 residues. Here the CDR3 DNA reads TGTGCCAGCCTCCGGGACAAGTTCTACGAGCAGTACTTC. Protein: CASLRDKFYEQYF. The full variable domain, with the rest looked up from reference TRBV2 and TRBJ2-7, is EPEVTQTPSHQVTQMGQEVILRCVPISNHLYFYWYRQILGQKVEFLVSFYNNEISEKSEIFDDQFSVERPDGSNFTLKIRSTKLEDSAMYFCASLRDKFYEQYFGPGTRLTVT.

CDR3 bases: TGTGCCAGCAGCTTGGCGGGAGGGCCCTTCGCAGATACGCAGTATTTT. It encodes CASSLAGGPFADTQYF. The J gene is TRBJ2-3, the V gene TRBV5-5, with TRBD2 matching 8 bases. CDR1 SGHKS and CDR2 YYEKEE come from the germline V gene (reference sequence). The V segment lost 0 bases and the J segment 4 bases; nucleotides outside the gene matches: 7. The CDR3 length is 16 residues.

The J gene is TRBJ2-4, the V gene TRBV20-1, with 7 bases lining up with TRBD1. In germline, CDR1 is DFQATT, CDR2 SNEGSKA (reference sequence). V was pared by 5 bases and J by 13 bases, with 17 bases of the junction left unmatched. The CDR3 has 14 residues. CDR3 in amino acids: CSAGQARSYNEQYF. DNA of the CDR3: TGCAGTGCTGGACAGGCCCGCTCCTACAATGAGCAGTACTTC.

This clonotype was counted only a few times. J is TRBJ2-4 and V is TRBV29-1; D unclear. There are 12 residues in the CDR3. The V end was cut by 7 bases, the J end by 2 bases, with 9 bases between. In germline, CDR1 is SQVTM, CDR2 ANQGSEA. The CDR3 bases are TGCAGCGCCGGGTTAACCAAAAACATTCAGTACTTC. Translating gives CSAGLTKNIQYF.

This chain joins TRBV7-2 and TRBJ1-4; D ambiguous. V lost 7 bases, J lost 0 bases, and 9 bases lay in between. CDR3 length: 14 amino acids. CDR1 SGHTA and CDR2 FQGNSA come from the germline V gene. The CDR3 loop reads CASKESATNEKLFF. CDR3 in DNA: TGTGCCAGCAAGGAGAGTGCAACTAATGAAAAACTGTTTTTT.

This rearrangement joins TRBV5-1 to TRBJ2-5; 7 nucleotides agree with TRBD1. Germline-derived CDR1 and CDR2 are SGHRS and YFSETQ. Trimming at V came to 4 bases and at J to 3 bases, leaving 6 bases not matched to a gene. The CDR3 totals 14 residues. The CDR3 nucleotides read TGCGCCAGCAGCATACCCGGGACAGAAGAGACCCAGTACTTC. It encodes CASSIPGTEETQYF.

This chain joins TRBV20-1 and TRBJ2-1; D remains ambiguous. The V end was cut by 2 bases, the J end by 3 bases, with 14 bases between. CDR1 and CDR2 from the germline V gene are DFQATT and SNEGSKA (reference sequence). The CDR3 length is 15 residues. CDR3: CSARMAYTRYNEQFF. Written as DNA, the CDR3 is TGCAGTGCTAGAATGGCCTATACCCGCTACAATGAGCAGTTCTTC.

This chain's CDR3 is CSGTSGRAGEQFF. CDR3 in DNA: TGCAGCGGTACTAGCGGGAGGGCGGGTGAGCAGTTCTTC. The J gene is TRBJ2-1, the V gene TRBV29-1; 13 bases agree with TRBD2. With V trimmed by 7 bases and J by 9 bases, 6 bases remained unmatched. Germline V lookup: CDR1 SQVTM, CDR2 ANQGSEA. The CDR3 is 13 residues long.

The chain links TRBV4-2 to TRBJ2-7; 11 positions match TRBD1. The length of the CDR3 is 17 residues. J was trimmed by 10 bases and V by 2 bases; bases with no gene match: 16. Looked up from germline, CDR1 is LGHNA and CDR2 is YNFKEQ. CDR3 in amino acids: CASSQSGQGARGETQYF. The DNA of the CDR3 is TGTGCCAGCAGCCAATCCGGACAGGGGGCGAGGGGCGAAACCCAGTACTTC.

In its sample, this clonotype was seen many times. The rearrangement joins TRBV15 to TRBJ1-5, with a possible D match to TRBD1 (6 bases). Per germline, CDR1 LNHNV and CDR2 YYDKDF (reference sequence). The CDR3 totals 18 residues. V lost 1 base, J lost 2 bases, and 18 bases lay in between. The CDR3 here is CATSRGIRGPGGNQPQHF. CDR3 sequence (DNA): TGTGCCACCAGCAGAGGAATACGGGGGCCGGGGGGCAATCAGCCCCAGCATTTT.

This clonotype was picked up one time. The J gene is TRBJ1-2, the V gene TRBV12-3 or TRBV12-4; possibly TRBD1 for D (5 bases). The CDR3 is 16 residues long. V was trimmed by 7 bases and J by 7 bases, leaving 25 bases between them. CDR3: CASTNRGGRFEGGYTF. Here the CDR3 DNA reads TGTGCCAGCACAAACCGGGGCGGGCGCTTTGAAGGTGGCTACACCTTC.

The chain joins TRBV7-2 to TRBJ1-4, with no clear D. The CDR3 is made up of 15 amino acids. Germline V gene sequence: CDR1 SGHTA, CDR2 FQGNSA. V was pared by 5 bases and J by 4 bases, with 14 bases between. This CDR3 is CASSPRALGNEKLFF. CDR3 nucleotides: TGTGCCAGCAGCCCCCGGGCGTTGGGTAATGAAAAACTGTTTTTT.

The V gene is TRBV7-9, the J gene TRBJ2-5; D remains unclear. Looked up from germline, CDR1 is SEHNR and CDR2 is FQNEAQ (reference sequence). The V end lost 2 bases, the J end lost 2 bases, and 12 bases lay between the germline ends. The CDR3 loop spans 15 amino acids. CDR3 in amino acids: CASSLYRSDQETQYF. CDR3 bases: TGTGCCAGCAGCTTATATCGGTCAGATCAAGAGACCCAGTACTTC.

This clonotype was observed a handful of times. V gene TRBV7-2 combines with J gene TRBJ2-1; possible D gene TRBD2, 6 bases. Between the trimmed V and J ends, which lost 4 bases and 8 bases, there was a span of 18 bases. Looked up from germline, CDR1 is SGHTA and CDR2 is FQGNSA. CDR3 length: 15 amino acids. CDR3 amino acids: CASSSLREPFDEQFF. The CDR3 region has the DNA TGTGCCAGCAGCTCATTGCGGGAACCTTTCGATGAGCAGTTCTTC.

This rearrangement joins TRBV20-1 to TRBJ2-3; TRBD2 matches at 12 bases. The CDR3 totals 16 residues. Germline loops: CDR1 DFQATT, CDR2 SNEGSKA (reference sequence). With 4 bases clipped from V and 2 bases from J, the junction kept 7 bases outside the gene matches. For the CDR3, the DNA is TGCAGTGCTACCGGACTAGCGGGGACAACCACAGATACGCAGTATTTT. It yields the protein CSATGLAGTTTDTQYF.

The chain joins TRBV20-1 to TRBJ2-1; 11 bases map to TRBD2. The germline CDR1 and CDR2 sequences are DFQATT and SNEGSKA (reference sequence). J gave up 6 bases and V 3 bases, and 10 bases lay outside the gene matches. CDR3 length: 16 amino acids. CDR3 DNA: TGCAGTGCTAGTAAGTCTGGTACTAGCGGGAGCAATGAGCAGTTCTTC. Its translation is CSASKSGTSGSNEQFF.

This rearrangement joins TRBV10-3 to TRBJ1-3, with D uncertain. This CDR3 is 15 amino acids long. Per the germline V gene, CDR1 is ENHRY and CDR2 is SYGVKD. Trimming shortened V by 4 bases and J by 0 bases, and 10 bases separated the two germline ends. Here the CDR3 reads CAISGTENSGNTIYF. The CDR3 DNA follows: TGTGCCATCAGTGGGACCGAGAACTCTGGAAACACCATATATTTT.

Only a few counts were recorded for this clonotype. V usage is TRBV29-1 and J usage is TRBJ1-1, with D uncertain. The CDR3 extends over 14 amino acids. The ends were cut back, 3 bases at V and 0 bases at J, with 11 bases in the middle. Germline CDR1 SQVTM, CDR2 ANQGSEA. The CDR3 reads CSVESAGMNTEAFF. The DNA of the CDR3 is TGCAGCGTTGAGTCGGCAGGAATGAACACTGAAGCTTTCTTT.

The gene calls are TRBV6-2 or TRBV6-3 and TRBJ2-1; 13 bases align to TRBD2. CDR3 length: 16 amino acids. CDR1 is MNHEY, CDR2 SVGEGT, per germline. The V gene end was trimmed by 5 bases and the J gene end by 3 bases; junction bases not matched to a gene: 4. The DNA for the CDR3 is TGTGCCAGCAGTATGGGACTAGCGGGGAACTACAATGAGCAGTTCTTC. Residues: CASSMGLAGNYNEQFF.

Only a few counts were recorded for this clonotype. The chain is built from TRBV4-2 and TRBJ1-2, with unresolved D. CDR1 is LGHNA, CDR2 YNFKEQ, per germline. The CDR3 covers 15 residues. Trimming took off 1 base at V and 4 bases at J, with 13 bases between the two ends. The CDR3 reads CASSQVDGPSYGYTF. CDR3 coding DNA: TGTGCCAGCAGCCAAGTCGACGGGCCCTCCTATGGCTACACCTTC.

J is TRBJ2-3 and V is TRBV20-1; D might be TRBD2 (6 bases). Germline CDR1 reads DFQATT; CDR2 reads SNEGSKA (reference sequence). V was pared by 3 bases and J by 0 bases, with 13 bases between. This CDR3 has 15 residues. The DNA of the CDR3 is TGCAGTGCTAGCCGGGAGAGTCCTAGCACAGATACGCAGTATTTT. Translating it yields CSASRESPSTDTQYF.

Turning to this clonotype: It may be a read error: a sequence one base away is much more abundant. The chain carries TRBV29-1 and TRBJ2-3, with a tentative D call TRBD2 (5 bases). Trimming removed 3 bases from V and 2 bases from J, with 12 bases in between. CDR3 size: 14 residues. Germline CDR1 is SQVTM and CDR2 is ANQGSEA. CDR3 amino acids: CSVDTGGLTDTQYF. The CDR3 DNA is TGCAGCGTTGATACCGGCGGGCTCACAGATACGCAGTATTTT.

This clonotype was counted once. V usage is TRBV7-2 and J usage is TRBJ2-4; 9 bases fit TRBD1. From germline, CDR1 is SGHTA and CDR2 FQGNSA. The ends lost 5 bases at V and 6 bases at J; junction bases unmatched: 11. This CDR3 has 16 residues. CDR3 protein: CASSKGQGGSRNIQYF. The CDR3 nucleotides read TGTGCCAGCAGCAAGGGACAGGGAGGGTCCAGAAACATTCAGTACTTC.

V gene TRBV28 combines with J gene TRBJ2-7, with 10 bases aligning to TRBD2. The J call could be wrong; TRBJ2-4 is a better fit for the DNA end. Germline CDR1 reads MDHEN; CDR2 reads SYDVKM. The CDR3 spans 16 residues. The CDR3 region has the DNA TGTGCCACCGCATTTCTAGCGGGAGTGTCCAAAAACATTCAGTACTTC. Translated, it gives CATAFLAGVSKNIQYF.

The gene calls are TRBV27 and TRBJ2-5; D perhaps matches TRBD2 (5 bases). Germline V gene data show CDR1 as MNHEY and CDR2 as SMNVEV (reference sequence). V was cut by 3 bases and J by 13 bases, with 12 bases left in between. This CDR3 has 11 amino acids. CDR3 coding DNA: TGTGCCAGCAGTTTGGGAGACGGGTGGTACTTC. Translation gives CASSLGDGWYF.

This chain links TRBV30 with TRBJ1-4; perhaps TRBD1 as D (6 bases). Trimming shortened V by 2 bases and J by 5 bases, and 18 bases separated the two germline ends. CDR1 GTSNPN and CDR2 SVGIG come from the germline V gene (reference sequence). The CDR3 runs 16 residues. DNA for the CDR3: TGTGCCTGGAGTCCGACTCATGGACAGCTGAATGAAAAACTGTTTTTT. Translated, it gives CAWSPTHGQLNEKLFF.